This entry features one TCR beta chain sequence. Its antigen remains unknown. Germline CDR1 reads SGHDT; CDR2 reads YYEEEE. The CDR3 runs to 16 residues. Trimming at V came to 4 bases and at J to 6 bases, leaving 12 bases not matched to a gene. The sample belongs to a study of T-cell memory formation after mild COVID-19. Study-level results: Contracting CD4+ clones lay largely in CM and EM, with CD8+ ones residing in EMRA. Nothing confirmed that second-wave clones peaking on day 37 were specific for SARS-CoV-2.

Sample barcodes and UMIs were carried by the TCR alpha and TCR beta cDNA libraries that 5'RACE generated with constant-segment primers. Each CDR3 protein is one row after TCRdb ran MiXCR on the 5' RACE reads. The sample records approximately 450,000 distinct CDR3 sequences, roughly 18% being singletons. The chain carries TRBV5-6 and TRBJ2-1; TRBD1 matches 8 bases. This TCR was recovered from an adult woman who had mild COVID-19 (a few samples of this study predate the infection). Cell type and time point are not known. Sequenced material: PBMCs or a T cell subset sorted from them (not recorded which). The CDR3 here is CASSPTDRELPNEQFF. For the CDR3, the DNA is TGTGCCAGCAGCCCTACGGACAGGGAACTCCCCAATGAGCAGTTCTTC.